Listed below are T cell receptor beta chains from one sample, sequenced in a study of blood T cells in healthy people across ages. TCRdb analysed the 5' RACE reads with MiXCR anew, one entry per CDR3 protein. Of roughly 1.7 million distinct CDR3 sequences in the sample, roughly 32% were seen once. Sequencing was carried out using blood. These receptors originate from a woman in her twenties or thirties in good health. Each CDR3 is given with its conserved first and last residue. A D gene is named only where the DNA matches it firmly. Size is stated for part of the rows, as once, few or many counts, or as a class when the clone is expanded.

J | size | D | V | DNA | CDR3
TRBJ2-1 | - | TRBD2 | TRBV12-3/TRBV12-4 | TGTGCCAGCAGCATGACTAGCGGCTCCTACAATGAGCAGTTCTTC | CASSMTSGSYNEQFF
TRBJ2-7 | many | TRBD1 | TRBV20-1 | TGCAGTGCTAGTATACCGGGACAGGGTAACGAGCAGTACTTC | CSASIPGQGNEQYF
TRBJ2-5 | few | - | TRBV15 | TGTGCCACCAGCAGAGGTAAATCGGGCCGACTCCAAGAGACCCAGTACTTC | CATSRGKSGRLQETQYF
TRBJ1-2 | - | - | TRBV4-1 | TGCGCCAGCAGCCAAGAGCGAGATAGGGCTCGGTATGGCTACACCTTC | CASSQERDRARYGYTF
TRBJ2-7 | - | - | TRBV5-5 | TGTGCCAGGAGAGGGGGAGGGGCCGGCGAGCAGTACTTC | CARRGGGAGEQYF
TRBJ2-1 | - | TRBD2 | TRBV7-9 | TGTGCCAGCAGCTTAGAGGGACTAGCGGGAGTAGGTGAGCAGTTCTTC | CASSLEGLAGVGEQFF
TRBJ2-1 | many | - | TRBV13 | TGTGCCAGCAGCTTAGACGTGGACAATGAGCAGTTCTTC | CASSLDVDNEQFF
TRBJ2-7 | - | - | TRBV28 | TGTGCCAGCAGGGGGGACGGAGCCTACGAGCAGTACTTC | CASRGDGAYEQYF
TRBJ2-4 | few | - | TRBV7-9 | TGTGCCAGCAGCTTGGATTTACAGGATCTGCCTGGCAAAAACATTCAGTACTTC | CASSLDLQDLPGKNIQYF
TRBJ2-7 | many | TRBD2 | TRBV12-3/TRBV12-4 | TGTGCCAGCAGTTATGGACTAGCGGACTACGAGCAGTACTTC | CASSYGLADYEQYF
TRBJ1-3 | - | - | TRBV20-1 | TGCAGTGCTAGAGACCCTAAGACTGGAAGCACCATATATTTT | CSARDPKTGSTIYF
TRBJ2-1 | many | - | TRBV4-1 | TGCGCCAGCAGCCCGTCAGGGATTAAGGTCAATGAGCAGTTCTTC | CASSPSGIKVNEQFF
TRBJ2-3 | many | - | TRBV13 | TGTGCCAGCAGCTTAGGTCCCGCTTCCACAGATACGCAGTATTTT | CASSLGPASTDTQYF
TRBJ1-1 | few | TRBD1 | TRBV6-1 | TGTGCCAGCAGTCCTTATACGGGACAGGGGGGTACTGAAGCTTTCTTT | CASSPYTGQGGTEAFF
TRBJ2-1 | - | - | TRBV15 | TGTGCCGCCGGCGGATCGGCCTACAATGAGCAGTTCTTC | CAAGGSAYNEQFF
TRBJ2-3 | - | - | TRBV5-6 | TGTGCCAGCAGCTTGTTCGACGTGGATACGCAGTATTTT | CASSLFDVDTQYF
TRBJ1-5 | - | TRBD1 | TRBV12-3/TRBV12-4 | TGTGCCAGCAGTTTTACGGACAGGGGAGCGCCCCAGCATTTT | CASSFTDRGAPQHF
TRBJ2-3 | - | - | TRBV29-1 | TGCAGCGTTGCGAGGGTTGTGGTAGATACGCAGTATTTT | CSVARVVVDTQYF
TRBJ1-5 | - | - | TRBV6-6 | TGTGCCAGCGGCACGGCAGGGGGCAATCAGCCCCAGCATTTT | CASGTAGGNQPQHF
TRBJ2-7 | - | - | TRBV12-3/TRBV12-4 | TGTGCCAGCAGGTCGGGCAGGGCTTATTACGAGCAGTACTTC | CASRSGRAYYEQYF
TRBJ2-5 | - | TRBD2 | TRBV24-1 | TGTGCCACCAGCGAACTAGCGGGACTCCAAGAGACCCAGTACTTC | CATSELAGLQETQYF
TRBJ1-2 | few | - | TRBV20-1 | TGCAGTGCTATGGGGATCACGAATGGCTACACCTTC | CSAMGITNGYTF
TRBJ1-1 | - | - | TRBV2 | TGTGCCAGCAATGTAGACGGACGAAAGAACACTGAAACTTTCTTT | CASNVDGRKNTETFF
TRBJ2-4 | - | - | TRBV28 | TGTGCCAGCAGTTTAAATGAGCTAGCCAAAAACATTCAGTACTTC | CASSLNELAKNIQYF
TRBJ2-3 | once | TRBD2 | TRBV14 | TGTGCCAGCATCTCTCAAGTCCCCCCCGTACTAGCGGGGGGCTCCACAGATACGCAGTATTTT | CASISQVPPVLAGGSTDTQYF
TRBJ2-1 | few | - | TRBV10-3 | TGTGCCATCAGCTATAACAATGAGCAGTTCTTC | CAISYNNEQFF
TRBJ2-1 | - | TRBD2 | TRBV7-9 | TGTGCCAGCATCGGGGGGGCGGGAAATGAGCAGTTCTTC | CASIGGAGNEQFF
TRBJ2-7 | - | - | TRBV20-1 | TGCAGTGCTAGCCGACCCCGACAGGACCATTCCTACGAGCAGTACTTC | CSASRPRQDHSYEQYF
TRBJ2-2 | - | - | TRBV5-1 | TGCGCCAGCAGCTCAGGACAGCTAAGGACCGGGGAGCTGTTTTTT | CASSSGQLRTGELFF
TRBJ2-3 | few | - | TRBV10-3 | TGTGCCGTCACGAGTAGCCTTACGACAGATACGCAGTATTTT | CAVTSSLTTDTQYF
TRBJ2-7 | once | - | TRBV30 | TGTGCCTGGAGTGTTGAGGAATCCTCCGAGCAGTACTTC | CAWSVEESSEQYF
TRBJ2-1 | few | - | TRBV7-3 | TGTGCCAGCAGCCCCGGGTTGTGGGACCCTGACAATGAGCAGTTCTTC | CASSPGLWDPDNEQFF
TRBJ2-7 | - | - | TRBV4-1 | TGCGCCAGCAGCCAGGGCCCGGGGCCCTGGGGGAGGGAGCAGTACTTC | CASSQGPGPWGREQYF
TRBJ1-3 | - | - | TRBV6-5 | TGTGCCAGCAGTTACGGTTTTAGGGCCTCTGGAAACACCATATATTTT | CASSYGFRASGNTIYF
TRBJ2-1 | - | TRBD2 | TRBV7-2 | TGTGCCAGCAGCAAGACTAGCGGGGTCGGTGAGCAGTTCTTC | CASSKTSGVGEQFF
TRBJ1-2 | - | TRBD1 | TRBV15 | TGTGCCACCAGCAGAGACCCGACGGGACAGGGATTTGGCGGCTACACCTTC | CATSRDPTGQGFGGYTF
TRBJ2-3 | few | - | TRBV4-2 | TGTGCCAGCAGCCAAGAAATCGCTAGCGAGGAGGGGGATACGCAGTATTTT | CASSQEIASEEGDTQYF
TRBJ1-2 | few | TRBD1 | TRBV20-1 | TGCAGTGCCCTGGGAGGACAGGGGCGACACTATGGCTACACCTTC | CSALGGQGRHYGYTF
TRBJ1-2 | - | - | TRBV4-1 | TGCGCCAGCAGCCCCAACCCGATCCGGGGGAAATATGGCTACACCTTC | CASSPNPIRGKYGYTF
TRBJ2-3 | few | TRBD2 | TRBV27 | TGTGCCAGCAGTTCCCTGTCTTTAGCGGGAGTGGGCACAGATACGCAGTATTTT | CASSSLSLAGVGTDTQYF
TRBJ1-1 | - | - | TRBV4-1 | TGCGCCAGCAGCCAAGACGCAGGGTTAGAGGATGAAGCTTTCTTT | CASSQDAGLEDEAFF
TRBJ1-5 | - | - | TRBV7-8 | TGTGCCAGCAGCCGGAGGGAGGGGTTACTTAGCATTCAGCCCCAGCATTTT | CASSRREGLLSIQPQHF
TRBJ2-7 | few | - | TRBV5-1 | TGCGCCAGCAGCTTTGGGACTGGCGATCTCTACGAGCAGTACTTC | CASSFGTGDLYEQYF
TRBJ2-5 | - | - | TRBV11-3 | TGTGCCAGCAGCTTATTGACAGAAGAGACCCAGTACTTC | CASSLLTEETQYF
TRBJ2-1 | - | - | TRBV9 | TGTGCCAGCAGCGTAGGTGGGGCAGGTCGGAATGAGCAGTTCTTC | CASSVGGAGRNEQFF
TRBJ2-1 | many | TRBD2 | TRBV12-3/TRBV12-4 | TGTGCCAGCAGTTTAAGGACTAGCCTCAGCTCCTACAATGAGCAGTTCTTC | CASSLRTSLSSYNEQFF
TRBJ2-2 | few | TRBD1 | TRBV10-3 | TGTGCCATCAGTGGACCCCCGGACAGGGGAAACACCGGGGAGCTGTTTTTT | CAISGPPDRGNTGELFF
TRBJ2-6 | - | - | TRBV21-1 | TGTGCCAGCAGCAAAGAGGACAGCAGCTCTGGGGCCAACGTCCTGACTTTC | CASSKEDSSSGANVLTF
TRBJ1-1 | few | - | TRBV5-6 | TGTGCCAGCAGCTTAAACCGGGCCCGCCCGAACACTGAAGCTTTCTTT | CASSLNRARPNTEAFF
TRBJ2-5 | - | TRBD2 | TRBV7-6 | TGTGCCAGCAGCTTACCCACTTGGACAGGGACTAGCGGGGAGTACCAAGAGACCCAGTACTTC | CASSLPTWTGTSGEYQETQYF
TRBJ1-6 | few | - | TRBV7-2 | TGTGCCAGCAGCTTAGTGTCGCGGGGAGTTTCACCCCTCCACTTT | CASSLVSRGVSPLHF
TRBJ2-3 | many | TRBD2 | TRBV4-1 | TGCGCCAGCAGCGCTACTAGCGGGAGGGTTTGGCCAGATACGCAGTATTTT | CASSATSGRVWPDTQYF
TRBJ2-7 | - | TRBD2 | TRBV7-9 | TGTGCCAGCAGCTCGGGACTAGCGGATCCCTACGAGCAGTACTTC | CASSSGLADPYEQYF
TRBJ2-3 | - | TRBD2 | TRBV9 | TGTGCCAGCAGCGTAGCAACTAGCGGGGGCTACACAGATACGCAGTATTTT | CASSVATSGGYTDTQYF
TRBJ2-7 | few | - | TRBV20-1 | TGCAGTGCTCCCGGCCTTGGCGGGGTATACGAGCAGTACTTC | CSAPGLGGVYEQYF
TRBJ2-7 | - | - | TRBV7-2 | TGTGCCAGCAGCTCCCGTTTAGGCTTTCCCCTCTCCGAGCAGTACTTC | CASSSRLGFPLSEQYF
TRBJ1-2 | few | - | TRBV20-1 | TGCAGTGCGCCCTTGAAGGACGTAGGAAACTATGGCTACACCTTC | CSAPLKDVGNYGYTF